This T cell receptor beta chain was observed in a study of T cells in Graves' hyperthyroidism and ophthalmopathy. Looked up from germline, CDR1 is MNHEY and CDR2 is SVGAGI. This CDR3 has 12 amino acids. Trimming removed 10 bases from V and 7 bases from J, with 17 bases in between. Template material for amplifying TCR beta CDR3 regions consisted of RNA transcripts. The TCR CDR3 first-round RT-PCR relied on the HTBI primer set. TCRdb called the multiplex PCR reads again in MiXCR, with one record for every CDR3 protein. The profile covers around 800,000 distinct CDR3 sequences, with roughly 37% appearing a single time and approximately 8.7% taken by the ten largest.

Sample: blood. The sequence was collected from a man aged 18 to 35 with Graves' hyperthyroidism. The chain joins TRBV6-5 to TRBJ2-7; perhaps D is TRBD1 or TRBD2 (5 bases each). CDR3 loop: CATRAFSGEQYF. The DNA of the CDR3 is TGTGCCACCAGGGCCTTCTCGGGGGAGCAGTACTTC.